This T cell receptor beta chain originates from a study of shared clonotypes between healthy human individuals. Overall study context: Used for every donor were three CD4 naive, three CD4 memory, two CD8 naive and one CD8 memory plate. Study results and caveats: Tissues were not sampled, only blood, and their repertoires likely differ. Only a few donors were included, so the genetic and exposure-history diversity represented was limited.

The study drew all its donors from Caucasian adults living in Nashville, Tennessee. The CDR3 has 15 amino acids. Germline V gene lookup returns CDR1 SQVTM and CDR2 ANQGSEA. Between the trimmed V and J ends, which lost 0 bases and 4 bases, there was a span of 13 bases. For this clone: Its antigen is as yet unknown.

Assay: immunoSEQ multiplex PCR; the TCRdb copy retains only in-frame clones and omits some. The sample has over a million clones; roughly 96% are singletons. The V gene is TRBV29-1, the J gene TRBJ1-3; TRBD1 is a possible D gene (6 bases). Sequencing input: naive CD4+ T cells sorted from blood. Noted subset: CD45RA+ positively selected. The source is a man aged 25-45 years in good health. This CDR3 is CSVEDERTVGNTIYF. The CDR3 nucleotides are TGCAGCGTTGAAGATGAGAGGACAGTAGGAAACACCATATATTTT.